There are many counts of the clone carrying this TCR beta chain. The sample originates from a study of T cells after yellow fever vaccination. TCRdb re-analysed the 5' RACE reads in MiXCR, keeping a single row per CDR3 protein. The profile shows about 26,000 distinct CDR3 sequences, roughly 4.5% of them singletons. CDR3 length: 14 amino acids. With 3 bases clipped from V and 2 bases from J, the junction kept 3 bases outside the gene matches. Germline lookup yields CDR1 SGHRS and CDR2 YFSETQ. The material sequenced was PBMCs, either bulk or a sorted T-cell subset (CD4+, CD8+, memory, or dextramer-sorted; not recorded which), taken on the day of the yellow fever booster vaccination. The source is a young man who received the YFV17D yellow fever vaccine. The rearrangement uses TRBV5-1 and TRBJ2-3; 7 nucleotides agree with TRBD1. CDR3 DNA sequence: TGCGCCAGCAGCTCAGGGACAGCCACAGATACGCAGTATTTT. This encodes CASSSGTATDTQYF.